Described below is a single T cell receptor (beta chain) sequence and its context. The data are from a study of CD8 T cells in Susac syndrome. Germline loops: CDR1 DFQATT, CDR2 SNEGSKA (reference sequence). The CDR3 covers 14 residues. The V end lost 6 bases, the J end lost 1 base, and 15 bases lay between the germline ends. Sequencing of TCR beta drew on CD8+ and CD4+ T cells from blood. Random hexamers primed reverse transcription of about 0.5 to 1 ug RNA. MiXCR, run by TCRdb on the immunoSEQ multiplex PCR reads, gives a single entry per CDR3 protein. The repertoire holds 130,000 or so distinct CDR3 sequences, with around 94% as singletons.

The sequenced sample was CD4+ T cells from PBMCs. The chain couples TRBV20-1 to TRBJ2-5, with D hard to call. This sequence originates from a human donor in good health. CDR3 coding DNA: TGCAGTGCCGCTTCCCCGCGCAGCCAAGAGACCCAGTACTTC. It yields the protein CSAASPRSQETQYF.